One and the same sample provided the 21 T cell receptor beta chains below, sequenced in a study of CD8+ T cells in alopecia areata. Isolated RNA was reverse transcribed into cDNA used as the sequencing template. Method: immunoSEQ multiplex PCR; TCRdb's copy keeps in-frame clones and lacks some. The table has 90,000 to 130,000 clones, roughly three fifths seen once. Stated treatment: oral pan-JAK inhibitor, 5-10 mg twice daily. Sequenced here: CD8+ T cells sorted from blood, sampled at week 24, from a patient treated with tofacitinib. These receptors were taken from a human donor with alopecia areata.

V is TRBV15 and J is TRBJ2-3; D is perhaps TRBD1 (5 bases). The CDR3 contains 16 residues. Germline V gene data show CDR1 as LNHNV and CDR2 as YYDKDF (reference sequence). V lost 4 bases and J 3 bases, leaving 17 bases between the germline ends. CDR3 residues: CATSNRAARATDTQYF. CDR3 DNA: TGTGCCACCAGCAACAGAGCCGCCAGGGCGACAGATACGCAGTATTTT.

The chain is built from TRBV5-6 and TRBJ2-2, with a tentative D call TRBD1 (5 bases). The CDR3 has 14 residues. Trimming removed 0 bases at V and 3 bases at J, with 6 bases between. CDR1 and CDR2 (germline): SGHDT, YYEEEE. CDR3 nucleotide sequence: TGTGCCAGCAGCTTGGCCAGGGACACCGGGGAGCTGTTTTTT. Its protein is CASSLARDTGELFF.

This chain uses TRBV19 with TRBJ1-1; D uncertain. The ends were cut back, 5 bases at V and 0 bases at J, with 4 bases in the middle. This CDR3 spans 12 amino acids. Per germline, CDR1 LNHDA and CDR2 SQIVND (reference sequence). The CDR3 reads CASSVMNTEAFF. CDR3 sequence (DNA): TGTGCCAGTAGTGTTATGAACACTGAAGCTTTCTTT.

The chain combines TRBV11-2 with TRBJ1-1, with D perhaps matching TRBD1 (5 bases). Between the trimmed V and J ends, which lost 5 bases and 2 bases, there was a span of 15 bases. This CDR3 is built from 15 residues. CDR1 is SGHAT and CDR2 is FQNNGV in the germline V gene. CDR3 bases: TGTGCCAGCAGCCCGGGACGGCCAGTAAACACTGAAGCTTTCTTT. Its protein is CASSPGRPVNTEAFF.

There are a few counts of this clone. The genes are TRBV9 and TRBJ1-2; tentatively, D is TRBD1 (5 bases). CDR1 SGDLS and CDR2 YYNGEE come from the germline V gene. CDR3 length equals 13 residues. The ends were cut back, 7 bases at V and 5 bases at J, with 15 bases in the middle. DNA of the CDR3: TGTGCCAGCGTAGGGGATTTGTGGTATGGCTACACCTTC. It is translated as CASVGDLWYGYTF.

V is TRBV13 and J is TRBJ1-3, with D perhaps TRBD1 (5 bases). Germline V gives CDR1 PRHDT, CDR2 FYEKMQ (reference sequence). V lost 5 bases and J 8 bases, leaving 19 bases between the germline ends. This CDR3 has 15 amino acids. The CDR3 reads CASSLAGVPSDTIYF. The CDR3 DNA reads TGTGCCAGCAGCCTAGCGGGGGTACCAAGCGACACCATATATTTT.

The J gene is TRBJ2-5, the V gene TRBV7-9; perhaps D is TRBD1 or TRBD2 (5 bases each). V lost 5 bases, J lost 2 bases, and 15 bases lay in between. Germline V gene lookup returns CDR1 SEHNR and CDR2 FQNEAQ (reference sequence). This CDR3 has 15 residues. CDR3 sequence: CASSREGRGQETQYF. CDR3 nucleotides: TGTGCCAGCAGCCGCGAGGGGCGCGGACAAGAGACCCAGTACTTC.

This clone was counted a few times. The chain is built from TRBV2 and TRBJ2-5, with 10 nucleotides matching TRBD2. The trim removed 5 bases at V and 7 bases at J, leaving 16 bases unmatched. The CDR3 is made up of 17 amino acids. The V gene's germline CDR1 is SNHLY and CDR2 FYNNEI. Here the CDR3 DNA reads TGTGCCAGCAGTCCAGATGGGGCCACTAGCGGGGATGTGACCCAGTACTTC. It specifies CASSPDGATSGDVTQYF.

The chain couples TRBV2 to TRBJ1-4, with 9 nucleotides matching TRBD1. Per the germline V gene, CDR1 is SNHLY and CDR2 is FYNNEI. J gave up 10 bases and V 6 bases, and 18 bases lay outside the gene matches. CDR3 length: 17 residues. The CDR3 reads CASSDDPRGQGYLKLFF. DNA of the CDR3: TGTGCCAGCAGCGACGATCCGCGGGGACAGGGCTACCTAAAACTGTTTTTT.

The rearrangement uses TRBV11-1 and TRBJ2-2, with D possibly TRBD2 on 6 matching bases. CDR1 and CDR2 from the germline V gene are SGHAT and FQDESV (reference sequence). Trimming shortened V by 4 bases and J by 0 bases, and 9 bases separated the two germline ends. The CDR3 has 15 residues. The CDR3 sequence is CASSWDFANTGELFF. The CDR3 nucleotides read TGTGCCAGCAGCTGGGACTTCGCGAACACCGGGGAGCTGTTTTTT.

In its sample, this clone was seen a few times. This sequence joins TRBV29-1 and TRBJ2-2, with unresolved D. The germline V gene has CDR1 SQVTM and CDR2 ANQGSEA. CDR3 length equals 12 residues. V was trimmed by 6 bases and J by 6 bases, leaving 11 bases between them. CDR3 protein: CSVIQSAGELFF. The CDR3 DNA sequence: TGCAGCGTGATACAGAGCGCCGGGGAGCTGTTTTTT.

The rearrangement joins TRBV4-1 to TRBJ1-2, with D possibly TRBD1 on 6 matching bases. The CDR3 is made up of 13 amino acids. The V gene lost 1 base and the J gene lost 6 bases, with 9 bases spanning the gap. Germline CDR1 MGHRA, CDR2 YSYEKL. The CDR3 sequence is CASSQVWTDGYTF. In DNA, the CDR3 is TGCGCCAGCAGCCAAGTCTGGACAGATGGCTACACCTTC.

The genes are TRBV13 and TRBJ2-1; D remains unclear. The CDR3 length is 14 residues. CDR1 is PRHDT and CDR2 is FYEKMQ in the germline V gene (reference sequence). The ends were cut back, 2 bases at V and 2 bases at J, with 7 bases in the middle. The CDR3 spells CASSLTDTYNEQFF. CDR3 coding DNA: TGTGCCAGCAGCTTAACGGATACCTACAATGAGCAGTTCTTC. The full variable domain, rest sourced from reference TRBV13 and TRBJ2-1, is AAGVIQSPRHLIKEKRETATLKCYPIPRHDTVYWYQQGPGQDPQFLISFYEKMQSDKGSIPDRFSAQQFSDYHSELNMSSLELGDSALYFCASSLTDTYNEQFFGPGTRLTVL.

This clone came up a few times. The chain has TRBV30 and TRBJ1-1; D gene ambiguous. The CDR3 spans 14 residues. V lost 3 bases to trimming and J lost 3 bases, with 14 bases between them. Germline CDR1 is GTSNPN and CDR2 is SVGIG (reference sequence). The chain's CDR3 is CAWSPYLLDTEAFF. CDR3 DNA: TGTGCCTGGAGCCCTTACCTTTTGGACACTGAAGCTTTCTTT.

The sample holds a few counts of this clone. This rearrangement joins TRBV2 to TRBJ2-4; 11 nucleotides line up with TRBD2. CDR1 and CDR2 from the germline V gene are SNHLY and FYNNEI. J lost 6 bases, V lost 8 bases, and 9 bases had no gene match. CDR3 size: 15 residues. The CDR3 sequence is CASLLAGEGRNIQYF. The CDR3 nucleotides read TGTGCCAGCTTACTAGCGGGGGAGGGAAGAAACATTCAGTACTTC.

The CDR3 region has the DNA TGTGCCTGGAGCCCTTCGGGGAGACAGGGGAGGATTGATGGCCAGTACTTC. This codes for CAWSPSGRQGRIDGQYF. The chain uses TRBV30 and TRBJ2-5, with 8 bases lining up with TRBD1. Germline trimming cut 3 bases from V and 10 bases from J; bases unmatched to any gene: 22. Germline CDR1 GTSNPN, CDR2 SVGIG (reference sequence). The CDR3 runs 17 residues.

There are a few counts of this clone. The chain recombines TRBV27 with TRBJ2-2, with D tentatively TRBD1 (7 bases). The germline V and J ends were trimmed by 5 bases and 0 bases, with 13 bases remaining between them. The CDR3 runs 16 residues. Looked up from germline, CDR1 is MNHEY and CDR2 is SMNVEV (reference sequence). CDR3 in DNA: TGTGCCAGCAGTCGCGGGACAGCTACGAACACCGGGGAGCTGTTTTTT. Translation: CASSRGTATNTGELFF.

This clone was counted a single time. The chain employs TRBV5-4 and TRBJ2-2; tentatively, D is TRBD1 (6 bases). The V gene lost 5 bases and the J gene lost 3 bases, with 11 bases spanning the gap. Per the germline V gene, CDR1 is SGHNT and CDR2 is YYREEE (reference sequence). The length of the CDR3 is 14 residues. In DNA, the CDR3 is TGTGCCAGCAGTGGACCAGGGGACACCGGGGAGCTGTTTTTT. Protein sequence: CASSGPGDTGELFF.

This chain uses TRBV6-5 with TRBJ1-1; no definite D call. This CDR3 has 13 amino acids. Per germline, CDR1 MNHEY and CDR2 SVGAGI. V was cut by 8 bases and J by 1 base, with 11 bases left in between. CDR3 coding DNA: TGTGCCAGCTTCATGGAGCCGAACACTGAAGCTTTCTTT. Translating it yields CASFMEPNTEAFF.

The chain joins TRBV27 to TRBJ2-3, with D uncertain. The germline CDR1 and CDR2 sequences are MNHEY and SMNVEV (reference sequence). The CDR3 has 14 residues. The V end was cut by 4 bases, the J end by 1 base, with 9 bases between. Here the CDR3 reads CASSSYAGTDTQYF. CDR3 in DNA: TGTGCCAGCAGTTCCTACGCGGGCACAGATACGCAGTATTTT.

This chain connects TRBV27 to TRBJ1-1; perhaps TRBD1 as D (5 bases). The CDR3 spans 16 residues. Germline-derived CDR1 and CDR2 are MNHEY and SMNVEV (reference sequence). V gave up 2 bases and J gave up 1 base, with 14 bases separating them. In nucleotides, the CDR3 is TGTGCCAGCAGTTTACGGGCAGGGTTAGGGAACACTGAAGCTTTCTTT. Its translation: CASSLRAGLGNTEAFF.